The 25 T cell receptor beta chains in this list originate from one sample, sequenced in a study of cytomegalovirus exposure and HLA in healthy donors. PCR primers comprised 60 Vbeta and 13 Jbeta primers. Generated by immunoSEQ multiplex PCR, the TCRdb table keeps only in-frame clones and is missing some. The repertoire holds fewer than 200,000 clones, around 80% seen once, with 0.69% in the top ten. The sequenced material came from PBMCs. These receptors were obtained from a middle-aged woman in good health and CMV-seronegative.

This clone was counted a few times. The CDR3 DNA follows: TGTGCCTGGAGTTCACGACGAGGCACTGAAGCTTTCTTT. It yields the protein CAWSSRRGTEAFF. The J gene is TRBJ1-1, the V gene TRBV30; D gene unclear. Trimming cost V 2 bases and J 4 bases, with 11 bases left between them. The CDR3 loop spans 13 amino acids. Germline CDR1 is GTSNPN and CDR2 is SVGIG (reference sequence). Using reference TRBV30 and TRBJ1-1 for the parts outside the CDR3, the full variable domain is SQTIHQWPATLVQPVGSPLSLECTVEGTSNPNLYWYRQAAGRGLQLLFYSVGIGQISSEVPQNLSASRPQDRQFILSSKKLLLSDSGFYLCAWSSRRGTEAFFGQGTRLTVV.

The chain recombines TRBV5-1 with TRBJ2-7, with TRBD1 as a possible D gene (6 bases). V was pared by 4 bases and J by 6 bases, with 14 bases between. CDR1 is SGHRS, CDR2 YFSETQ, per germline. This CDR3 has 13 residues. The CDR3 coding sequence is TGCGCCAGCAGCGCAACACAGGGTTCCGAGCAGTACTTC. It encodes CASSATQGSEQYF.

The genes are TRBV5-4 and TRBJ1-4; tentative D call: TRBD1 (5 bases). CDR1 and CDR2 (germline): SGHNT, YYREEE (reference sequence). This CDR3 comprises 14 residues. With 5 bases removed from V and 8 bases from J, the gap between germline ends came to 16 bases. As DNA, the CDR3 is TGTGCCAGCAGTGTCGGGGGACTCGAAGAAAAACTGTTTTTT. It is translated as CASSVGGLEEKLFF.

CDR3 bases: TGTGCCTGGAGGGGACAGGGGACCGCGAACACCGGGGAGCTGTTTTTT. It specifies CAWRGQGTANTGELFF. The gene calls are TRBV30 and TRBJ2-2; TRBD1 aligns across 10 bases. V shed 3 bases, J shed 0 bases, and the junction held 4 bases outside the gene matches. This CDR3 is built from 16 residues. CDR1 GTSNPN and CDR2 SVGIG come from the germline V gene (reference sequence).

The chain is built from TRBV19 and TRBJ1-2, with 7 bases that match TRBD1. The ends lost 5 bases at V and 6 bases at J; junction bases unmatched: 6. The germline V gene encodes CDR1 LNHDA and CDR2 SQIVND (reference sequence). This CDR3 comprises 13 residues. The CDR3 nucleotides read TGTGCCAGTAGTGTCCTCACAGGGGATGGCTACACCTTC. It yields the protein CASSVLTGDGYTF.

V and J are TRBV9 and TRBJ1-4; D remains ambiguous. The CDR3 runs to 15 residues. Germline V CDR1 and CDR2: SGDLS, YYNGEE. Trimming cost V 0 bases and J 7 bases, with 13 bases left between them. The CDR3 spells CASSVVGGLGEKLFF. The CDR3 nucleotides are TGTGCCAGCAGCGTAGTTGGAGGCCTGGGTGAAAAACTGTTTTTT.

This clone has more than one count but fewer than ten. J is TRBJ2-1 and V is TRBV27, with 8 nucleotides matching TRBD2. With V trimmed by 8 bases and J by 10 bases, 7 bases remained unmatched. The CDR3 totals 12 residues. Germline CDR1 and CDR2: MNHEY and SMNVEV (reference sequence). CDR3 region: CASFGLASEQFF. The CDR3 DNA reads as TGTGCCAGCTTCGGACTAGCATCCGAGCAGTTCTTC.

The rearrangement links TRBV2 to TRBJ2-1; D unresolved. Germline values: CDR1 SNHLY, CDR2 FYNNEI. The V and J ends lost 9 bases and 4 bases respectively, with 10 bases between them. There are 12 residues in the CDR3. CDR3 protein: CARRLLYNEQFF. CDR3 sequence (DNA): TGTGCCAGGAGACTTTTATACAATGAGCAGTTCTTC.

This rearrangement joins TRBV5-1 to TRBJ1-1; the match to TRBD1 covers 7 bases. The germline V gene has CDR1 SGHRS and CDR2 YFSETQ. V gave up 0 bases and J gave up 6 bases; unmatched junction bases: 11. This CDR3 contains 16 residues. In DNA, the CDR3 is TGCGCCAGCAGCTTGGAACCGACAGGGAGTCTGGCTGAAGCTTTCTTT. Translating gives CASSLEPTGSLAEAFF. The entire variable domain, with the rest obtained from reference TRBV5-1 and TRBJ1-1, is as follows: KAGVTQTPRYLIKTRGQQVTLSCSPISGHRSVSWYQQTPGQGLQFLFEYFSETQRNKGNFPGRFSGRQFSNSRSEMNVSTLELGDSALYLCASSLEPTGSLAEAFFGQGTRLTVV.

DNA for the CDR3: TGTGCCTGGAGTGTAGGACAGGGGATTAAACTGTTTTTT. Translating gives CAWSVGQGIKLFF. The J gene is TRBJ1-4, the V gene TRBV30; 9 bases match TRBD1. The CDR3 has 13 residues. Germline lookup yields CDR1 GTSNPN and CDR2 SVGIG (reference sequence). After removal of 0 bases from V and 11 bases from J, the junction contained 4 bases not matched to a gene.

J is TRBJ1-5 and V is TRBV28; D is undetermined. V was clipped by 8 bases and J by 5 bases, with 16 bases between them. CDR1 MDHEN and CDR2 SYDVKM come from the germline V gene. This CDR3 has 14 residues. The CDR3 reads CASHDRETHQPQHF. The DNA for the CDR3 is TGTGCCAGCCATGACCGGGAAACGCATCAGCCCCAGCATTTT.

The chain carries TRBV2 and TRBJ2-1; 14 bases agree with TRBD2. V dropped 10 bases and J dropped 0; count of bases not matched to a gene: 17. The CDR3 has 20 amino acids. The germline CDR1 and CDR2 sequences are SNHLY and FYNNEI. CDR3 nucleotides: TGTGCCATCCTAAATGCCGGGACTAGCGGGGGTCCCCGCTCCTACAATGAGCAGTTCTTC. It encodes CAILNAGTSGGPRSYNEQFF.

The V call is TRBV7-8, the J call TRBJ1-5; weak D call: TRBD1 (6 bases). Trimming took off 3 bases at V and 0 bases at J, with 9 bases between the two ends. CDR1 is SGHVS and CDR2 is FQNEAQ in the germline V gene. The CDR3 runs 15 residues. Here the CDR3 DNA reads TGTGCCAGCAGCTTCGGGACACTTAGCAATCAGCCCCAGCATTTT. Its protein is CASSFGTLSNQPQHF.

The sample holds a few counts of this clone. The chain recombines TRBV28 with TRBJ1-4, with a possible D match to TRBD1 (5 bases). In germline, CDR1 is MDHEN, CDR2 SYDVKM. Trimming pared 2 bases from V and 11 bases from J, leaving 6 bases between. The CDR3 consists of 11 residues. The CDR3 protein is CASSLKGKLFF. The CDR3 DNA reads TGTGCCAGCAGTTTAAAGGGGAAACTGTTTTTT.

The CDR3 DNA reads as TGTGCCAGCAGCCTAGGGGACAGGTCAGGTGGCACCGGGGAGCTGTTTTTT. This encodes CASSLGDRSGGTGELFF. V and J are TRBV11-2 and TRBJ2-2, with TRBD1 matching 8 bases. V trimming: 5 bases; J trimming: 4 bases; junction bases outside the gene matches: 12. The CDR3 runs to 17 residues. Germline CDR1 and CDR2: SGHAT and FQNNGV.

The CDR3 region is CATPPRQGLNTGELFF. In DNA form, the CDR3 reads TGTGCCACACCACCCCGCCAGGGGCTCAACACCGGGGAGCTGTTTTTT. The V gene is TRBV7-9, the J gene TRBJ2-2, with TRBD1 as a possible D gene (6 bases). Germline V gene sequence: CDR1 SEHNR, CDR2 FQNEAQ (reference sequence). The CDR3 runs to 16 residues. Trimming took off 10 bases at V and 2 bases at J, with 20 bases between the two ends.

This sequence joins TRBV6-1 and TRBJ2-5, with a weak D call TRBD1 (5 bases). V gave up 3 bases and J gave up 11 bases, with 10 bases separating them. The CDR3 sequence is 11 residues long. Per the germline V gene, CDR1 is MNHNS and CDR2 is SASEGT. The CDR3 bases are TGTGCCAGCAGTGAGATTTCAGGGCAGTACTTC. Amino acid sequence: CASSEISGQYF.

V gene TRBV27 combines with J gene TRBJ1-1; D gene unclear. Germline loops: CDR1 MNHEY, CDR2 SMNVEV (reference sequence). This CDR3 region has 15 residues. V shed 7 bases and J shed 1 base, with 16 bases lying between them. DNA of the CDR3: TGTGCCAGCAAGACTGGTACCTCAGAGAACACTGAAGCTTTCTTT. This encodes CASKTGTSENTEAFF.

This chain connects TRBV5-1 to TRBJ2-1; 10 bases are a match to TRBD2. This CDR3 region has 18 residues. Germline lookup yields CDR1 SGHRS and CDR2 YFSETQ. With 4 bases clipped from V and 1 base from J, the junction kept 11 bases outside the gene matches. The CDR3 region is CASSPGSSGRLSYNEQFF. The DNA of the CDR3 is TGCGCCAGCAGCCCCGGGAGTAGCGGGAGGTTGTCCTACAATGAGCAGTTCTTC.

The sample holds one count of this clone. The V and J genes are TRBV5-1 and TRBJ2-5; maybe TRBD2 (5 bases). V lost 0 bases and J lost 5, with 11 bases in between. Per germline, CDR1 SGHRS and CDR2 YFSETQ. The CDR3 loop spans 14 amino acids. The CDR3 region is CASSLDGRGETQYF. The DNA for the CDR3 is TGCGCCAGCAGCTTGGATGGACGAGGGGAGACCCAGTACTTC.

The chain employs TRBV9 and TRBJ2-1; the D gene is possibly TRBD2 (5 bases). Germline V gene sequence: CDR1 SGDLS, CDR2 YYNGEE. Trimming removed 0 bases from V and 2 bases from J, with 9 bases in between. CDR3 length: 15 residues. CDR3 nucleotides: TGTGCCAGCAGCGTAGAGGCGGGTGCCTACAATGAGCAGTTCTTC. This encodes CASSVEAGAYNEQFF.

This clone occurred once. CDR3 region: CASSQDAWDTPLSGANVLTF. The CDR3 nucleotides read TGCGCCAGCAGCCAAGACGCATGGGACACCCCCCTCTCTGGGGCCAACGTCCTGACTTTC. The genes are TRBV4-1 and TRBJ2-6, with D possibly being TRBD1 (6 bases). Germline lookup yields CDR1 MGHRA and CDR2 YSYEKL. The V end lost 0 bases, the J end lost 0 bases, and 18 bases lay between the germline ends. This CDR3 is 20 amino acids long.

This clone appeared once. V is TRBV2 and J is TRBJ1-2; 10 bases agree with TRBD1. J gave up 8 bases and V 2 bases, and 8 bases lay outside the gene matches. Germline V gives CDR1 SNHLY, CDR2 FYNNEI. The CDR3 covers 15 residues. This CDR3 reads CASSETATGGWGYTF. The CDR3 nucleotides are TGTGCCAGCAGTGAAACCGCGACAGGGGGCTGGGGCTACACCTTC.

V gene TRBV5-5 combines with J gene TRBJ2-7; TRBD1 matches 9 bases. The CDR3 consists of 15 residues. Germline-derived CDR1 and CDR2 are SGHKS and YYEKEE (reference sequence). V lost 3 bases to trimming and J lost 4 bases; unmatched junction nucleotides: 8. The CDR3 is CASSWAPGQGYEQYF. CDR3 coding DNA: TGTGCCAGCAGCTGGGCTCCGGGACAGGGTTACGAGCAGTACTTC.

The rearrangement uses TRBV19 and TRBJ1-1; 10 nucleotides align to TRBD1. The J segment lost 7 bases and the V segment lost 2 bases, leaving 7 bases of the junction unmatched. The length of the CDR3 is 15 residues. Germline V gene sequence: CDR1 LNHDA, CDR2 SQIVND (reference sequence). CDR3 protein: CASSISRQGAGEAFF. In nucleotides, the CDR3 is TGTGCCAGTAGTATATCACGACAGGGGGCTGGTGAAGCTTTCTTT.